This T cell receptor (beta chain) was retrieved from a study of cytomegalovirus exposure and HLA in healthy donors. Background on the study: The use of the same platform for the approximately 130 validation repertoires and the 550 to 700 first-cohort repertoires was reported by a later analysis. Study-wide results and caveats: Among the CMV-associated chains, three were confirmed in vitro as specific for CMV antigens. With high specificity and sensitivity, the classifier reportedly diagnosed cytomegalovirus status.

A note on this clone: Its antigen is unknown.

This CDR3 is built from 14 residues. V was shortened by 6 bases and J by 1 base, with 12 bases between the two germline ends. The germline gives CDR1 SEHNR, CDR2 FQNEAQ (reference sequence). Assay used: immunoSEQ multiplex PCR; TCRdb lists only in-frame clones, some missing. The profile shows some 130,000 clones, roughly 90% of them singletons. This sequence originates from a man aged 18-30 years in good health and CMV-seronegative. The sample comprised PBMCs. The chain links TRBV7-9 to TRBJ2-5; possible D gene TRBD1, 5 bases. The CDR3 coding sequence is TGTGCCAGCAGAGGCTCAGGGATCCAAGAGACCCAGTACTTC. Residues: CASRGSGIQETQYF.